Below are 21 T cell receptor beta chains sequenced from a single sample in a study of human T cells and chemical hapten exposure. Time point reported: healthy volunteer bleed at 2 weeks. RNA extraction used unfractionated whole blood as the source of total RNA. TCRdb reanalysed the RACE reads using MiXCR and keeps one entry per CDR3 protein. The table shows over 100,000 distinct CDR3 sequences, with about 9% occurring only once. Sequenced input: whole blood. These receptors all stem from a male donor in good health. Some clones in this sample may be carry-over from other donors' samples.

V is TRBV12-3 or TRBV12-4 and J is TRBJ1-2; 8 nucleotides match TRBD1. The CDR3 sequence is 16 residues long. With V trimmed by 2 bases and J by 1 base, 6 bases remained unmatched. DNA for the CDR3: TGTGCCAGCAGTTTAACGACAGGGGAATATAACTATGGCTACACCTTC. Its protein product is CASSLTTGEYNYGYTF.

The rearrangement uses TRBV25-1 and TRBJ2-7; perhaps TRBD1 as D (5 bases). Germline loops: CDR1 MGHDK, CDR2 SYGVNS. V was trimmed by 8 bases and J by 7 bases, leaving 12 bases between them. The CDR3 sequence is 11 residues long. CDR3: CASGRGGEQYF. DNA of the CDR3: TGTGCCAGCGGAAGGGGTGGAGAGCAGTACTTC.

The chain joins TRBV5-1 to TRBJ2-5; 10 nucleotides align to TRBD1. CDR3 size: 16 residues. Trimming cost V 0 bases and J 3 bases; bases outside gene matches: 5. The germline CDR1 and CDR2 sequences are SGHRS and YFSETQ. The CDR3 spells CASSLAGQGVEETQYF. CDR3 in DNA: TGCGCCAGCAGCTTGGCTGGACAGGGGGTTGAAGAGACCCAGTACTTC.

This chain uses TRBV20-1 with TRBJ2-7, with TRBD1 matching over 12 bases. Unmatched junction bases numbered 5, after V lost 6 bases and J lost 2 bases. Looked up from germline, CDR1 is DFQATT and CDR2 is SNEGSKA (reference sequence). The CDR3 spans 14 residues. The CDR3 coding sequence is TGCAGTGCGAGGGGACAGGGGGCGACCTACGAGCAGTACTTC. As protein: CSARGQGATYEQYF.

Comment on this clonotype: One end of the junction varies from germline; a read error may be responsible. The chain links TRBV4-2 to TRBJ2-7, with TRBD1 identical over 11 bases. Germline V lookup: CDR1 LGHNA, CDR2 YNFKEQ. The CDR3 loop spans 19 amino acids. CDR3 amino acids: CVSSQVYDTLDRGLYEQYF. Written as DNA, the CDR3 is TGTGTCAGCAGCCAAGTTTACGATACTTTGGACAGGGGGCTGTACGAGCAGTACTTC.

This clonotype was found a few times. The chain joins TRBV25-1 to TRBJ2-1; a weak D match, TRBD2 (6 bases). The CDR3 is 13 amino acids. Looked up from germline, CDR1 is MGHDK and CDR2 is SYGVNS. V lost 3 bases and J 5 bases, leaving 8 bases between the germline ends. CDR3 DNA: TGTGCCAGCAGTGAGGCGGGGAACAATGAGCAGTTCTTC. It codes for CASSEAGNNEQFF.

There are a few counts of this clonotype. The gene calls are TRBV4-3 and TRBJ1-1; D gene uncertain. Trimming cost V 1 base and J 10 bases, with 19 bases left between them. There are 15 residues in the CDR3. Germline CDR1 reads LGHNA; CDR2 reads YSLEER. This CDR3 reads CASSQGPGHLLGAFF. The CDR3 DNA follows: TGCGCCAGCAGCCAAGGTCCAGGCCACCTACTTGGAGCTTTCTTT.

The gene calls are TRBV4-3 and TRBJ2-1; 12 positions agree with TRBD2. The CDR3 length is 16 residues. J was trimmed by 0 bases and V by 4 bases; bases with no gene match: 1. Germline CDR1 is LGHNA and CDR2 is YSLEER. CDR3 sequence: CASSPTSGGSYNEQFF. CDR3 in DNA: TGCGCCAGCAGCCCGACTAGCGGGGGCTCCTACAATGAGCAGTTCTTC.

This clonotype appeared many times. The V gene is TRBV7-2, the J gene TRBJ2-4, with D possibly called TRBD1 or TRBD2 (6 bases each). CDR3 size: 24 residues. Germline V lookup: CDR1 SGHTA, CDR2 FQGNSA. The V end lost 4 bases, the J end lost 3 bases, and 40 bases lay between the germline ends. CDR3 amino acids: CASSSLEEGYRDSFGPLVKNIQYF. CDR3 coding DNA: TGTGCCAGCAGCTCCTTAGAGGAGGGGTACAGGGATTCTTTCGGGCCCCTTGTCAAAAACATTCAGTACTTC.

The J gene is TRBJ1-5, the V gene TRBV27; D possibly corresponds to TRBD1 (5 bases). The germline gives CDR1 MNHEY, CDR2 SMNVEV (reference sequence). Trimming took 6 bases from V and 7 from J, leaving 16 bases between them. This CDR3 is 14 amino acids long. CDR3 region: CASRKRQGVQPQHF. The CDR3 DNA is TGTGCCAGCAGGAAGAGGCAGGGAGTCCAGCCCCAGCATTTT.

J is TRBJ2-7 and V is TRBV15, with D unresolved. V was clipped by 3 bases and J by 0 bases, with 9 bases between them. Germline lookup yields CDR1 LNHNV and CDR2 YYDKDF (reference sequence). The CDR3 is 14 residues long. For the CDR3, the DNA is TGTGCCACCAGCAGCCTAGGGCTCTCCTACGAGCAGTACTTC. Residues: CATSSLGLSYEQYF.

The table lists this clonotype with a few counts. The chain links TRBV12-5 to TRBJ1-5, with D possibly matching TRBD1 (6 bases). CDR3 length: 18 residues. Germline CDR1 is LGHNT and CDR2 is FRNRAP. Trimming shortened V by 2 bases and J by 2 bases, and 19 bases separated the two germline ends. Here the CDR3 reads CASGLTGRSRPGNQPQHF. The CDR3 DNA is TGTGCTAGTGGTTTGACAGGGCGGTCTCGACCAGGCAATCAGCCCCAGCATTTT.

The table lists this clonotype with a few counts. The chain links TRBV20-1 to TRBJ1-5, with D unclear. The germline V gene has CDR1 DFQATT and CDR2 SNEGSKA (reference sequence). The CDR3 is made up of 14 amino acids. The ends were cut back, 4 bases at V and 0 bases at J, with 10 bases in the middle. CDR3 sequence reads: CSAIGSVSNQPQHF. CDR3 sequence (DNA): TGCAGTGCTATTGGGAGTGTTAGCAATCAGCCCCAGCATTTT.

This chain joins TRBV29-1 and TRBJ1-1; D is ambiguous. The CDR3 has 13 amino acids. Trimming left V 2 bases short and J 1 base short, with 8 bases between. Germline V lookup: CDR1 SQVTM, CDR2 ANQGSEA. CDR3 sequence: CSVERQANTEAFF. For the CDR3, the DNA is TGCAGCGTTGAAAGGCAGGCGAACACTGAAGCTTTCTTT. The whole variable domain, remainder taken from reference TRBV29-1 and TRBJ1-1, is SAVISQKPSRDICQRGTSLTIQCQVDSQVTMMFWYRQQPGQSLTLIATANQGSEATYESGFVIDKFPISRPNLTFSTLTVSNMSPEDSSIYLCSVERQANTEAFFGQGTRLTVV.

The J gene is TRBJ2-1, the V gene TRBV3-1; 13 bases are shared with TRBD2. The germline CDR1 and CDR2 sequences are LGHDT and YNNKEL (reference sequence). The CDR3 runs to 17 residues. V lost 3 bases, J lost 6 bases, and 8 bases stayed unmatched. The CDR3: CASSQNVGLAGFNEQFF. The CDR3 bases are TGTGCCAGCAGCCAGAATGTGGGACTAGCGGGATTCAATGAGCAGTTCTTC.

V usage is TRBV6-5 and J usage is TRBJ2-1; 9 bases match TRBD2. Germline V lookup: CDR1 MNHEY, CDR2 SVGAGI. This CDR3 contains 16 residues. J lost 4 bases, V lost 1 base, and 5 bases had no gene match. CDR3 sequence: CASSYFSGGLYNEQFF. CDR3 nucleotide sequence: TGTGCCAGCAGTTACTTCAGCGGGGGGTTGTACAATGAGCAGTTCTTC.

The rearrangement uses TRBV5-1 and TRBJ2-7; weak D call: TRBD1 (6 bases). The CDR3 loop spans 14 amino acids. Germline V lookup: CDR1 SGHRS, CDR2 YFSETQ. Trimming removed 0 bases from V and 2 bases from J, with 9 bases in between. Written as DNA, the CDR3 is TGCGCCAGCAGCTTGGGAGGACAGACCTACGAGCAGTACTTC. Translation: CASSLGGQTYEQYF.

V is TRBV3-1 and J is TRBJ1-1, with D maybe TRBD1 (5 bases). Germline CDR1 reads LGHDT; CDR2 reads YNNKEL (reference sequence). V was trimmed by 6 bases and J by 5 bases, leaving 16 bases between them. There are 14 residues in the CDR3. CDR3: CASSPSLWGTEAFF. The CDR3 coding sequence is TGTGCCAGCAGTCCGTCCCTGTGGGGGACTGAAGCTTTCTTT.

This clonotype came up a few times. The chain couples TRBV12-5 to TRBJ1-5, with 8 bases lining up with TRBD1. Germline V CDR1 and CDR2: LGHNT, FRNRAP. Losses at the gene ends were 6 bases for V and 5 bases for J; bases not matched to a gene: 9. This CDR3 is built from 15 residues. The CDR3 nucleotides are TGTGCTAGTGGCAAAACAGGGGGTAAAGATCAGCCCCAGCATTTT. Translating it yields CASGKTGGKDQPQHF.

For the CDR3, the DNA is TGCGCCAGCAGCTTGGTTCCGGGACAGGGTCGCAATCAGCCCCAGCATTTT. It translates to CASSLVPGQGRNQPQHF. The V gene is TRBV5-1, the J gene TRBJ1-5, with TRBD1 identical over 9 bases. V gave up 0 bases and J gave up 2 bases; unmatched junction bases: 6. The length of the CDR3 is 17 residues. Germline CDR1 and CDR2: SGHRS and YFSETQ.

This clonotype appeared a few times. The rearrangement links TRBV27 to TRBJ2-1, with 7 bases that match TRBD2. V shed 2 bases and J 5 bases; nucleotides not matched to a gene: 3. CDR3 size: 14 residues. Germline CDR1 reads MNHEY; CDR2 reads SMNVEV (reference sequence). The CDR3 sequence is CASSLQTSNNEQFF. CDR3 bases: TGTGCCAGCAGTTTACAGACTAGCAACAATGAGCAGTTCTTC.